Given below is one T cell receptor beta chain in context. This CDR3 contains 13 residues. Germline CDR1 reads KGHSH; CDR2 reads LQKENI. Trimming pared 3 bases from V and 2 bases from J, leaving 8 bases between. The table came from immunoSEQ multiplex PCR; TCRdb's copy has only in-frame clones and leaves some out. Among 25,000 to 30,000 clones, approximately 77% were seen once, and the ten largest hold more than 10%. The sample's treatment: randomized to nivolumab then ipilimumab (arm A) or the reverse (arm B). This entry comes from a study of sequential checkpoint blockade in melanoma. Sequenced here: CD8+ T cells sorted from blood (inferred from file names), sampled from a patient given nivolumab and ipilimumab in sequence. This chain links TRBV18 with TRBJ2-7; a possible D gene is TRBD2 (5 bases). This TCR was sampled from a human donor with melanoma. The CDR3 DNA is TGTGCCAGCTCACCCCCGGGGACCTACGAGCAGTACTTC. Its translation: CASSPPGTYEQYF.